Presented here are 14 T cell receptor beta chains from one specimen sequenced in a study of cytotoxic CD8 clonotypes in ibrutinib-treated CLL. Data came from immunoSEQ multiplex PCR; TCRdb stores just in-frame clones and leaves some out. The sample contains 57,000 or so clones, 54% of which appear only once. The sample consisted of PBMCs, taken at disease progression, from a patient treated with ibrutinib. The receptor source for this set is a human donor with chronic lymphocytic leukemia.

CDR3 coding DNA: TGTGCCTGGAGACAGGCTAGCGGGGTCACAGATACGCAGTATTTT. Encoded protein: CAWRQASGVTDTQYF. The rearrangement joins TRBV30 to TRBJ2-3; TRBD2 matches 9 bases. J gave up 2 bases and V 3 bases, and 6 bases lay outside the gene matches. CDR1 is GTSNPN, CDR2 SVGIG, per germline (reference sequence). The CDR3 spans 15 residues.

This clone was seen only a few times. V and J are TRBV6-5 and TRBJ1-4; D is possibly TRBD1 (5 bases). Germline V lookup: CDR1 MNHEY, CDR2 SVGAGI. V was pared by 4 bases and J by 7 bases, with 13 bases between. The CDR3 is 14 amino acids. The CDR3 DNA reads TGTGCCAGCAGTTTCCGGGGCAAGTTTGAAAAACTGTTTTTT. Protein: CASSFRGKFEKLFF.

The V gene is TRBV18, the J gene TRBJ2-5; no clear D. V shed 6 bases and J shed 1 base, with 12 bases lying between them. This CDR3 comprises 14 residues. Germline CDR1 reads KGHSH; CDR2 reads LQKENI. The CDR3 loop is CASSPSRLQETQYF. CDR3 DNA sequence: TGTGCCAGCTCCCCTTCGCGGCTCCAAGAGACCCAGTACTTC.

The CDR3 bases are TGTGCCACCCTTAACCAGATAAGGACTGAAGCTTTCTTT. The encoded protein is CATLNQIRTEAFF. The chain combines TRBV28 with TRBJ1-1; no clear D. The V gene's germline CDR1 is MDHEN and CDR2 SYDVKM. This CDR3 spans 13 amino acids. V lost 10 bases and J 5 bases, leaving 17 bases between the germline ends.

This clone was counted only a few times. Written as DNA, the CDR3 is TGTGCCAGCAGTGAGCAGGGTGGCTCTGGGGCCAACGTCCTGACTTTC. Its protein is CASSEQGGSGANVLTF. The genes are TRBV6-1 and TRBJ2-6; TRBD1 might be the D (5 bases). The ends were cut back, 3 bases at V and 0 bases at J, with 9 bases in the middle. The CDR3 consists of 16 residues. Germline V gene sequence: CDR1 MNHNS, CDR2 SASEGT.

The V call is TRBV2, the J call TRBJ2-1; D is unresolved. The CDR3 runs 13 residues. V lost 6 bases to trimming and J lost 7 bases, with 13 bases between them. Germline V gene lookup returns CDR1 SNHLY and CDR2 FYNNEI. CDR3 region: CASSSLHGNEQFF. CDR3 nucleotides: TGTGCCAGCAGCTCTTTACACGGAAATGAGCAGTTCTTC. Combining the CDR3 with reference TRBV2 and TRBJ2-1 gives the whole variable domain EPEVTQTPSHQVTQMGQEVILRCVPISNHLYFYWYRQILGQKVEFLVSFYNNEISEKSEIFDDQFSVERPDGSNFTLKIRSTKLEDSAMYFCASSSLHGNEQFFGPGTRLTVL.

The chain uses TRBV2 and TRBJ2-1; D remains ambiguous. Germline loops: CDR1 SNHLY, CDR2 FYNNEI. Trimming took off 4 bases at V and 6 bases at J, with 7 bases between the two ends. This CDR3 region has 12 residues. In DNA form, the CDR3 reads TGTGCCAGCAGTGCCGACCGCAATGAGCAGTTCTTC. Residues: CASSADRNEQFF.

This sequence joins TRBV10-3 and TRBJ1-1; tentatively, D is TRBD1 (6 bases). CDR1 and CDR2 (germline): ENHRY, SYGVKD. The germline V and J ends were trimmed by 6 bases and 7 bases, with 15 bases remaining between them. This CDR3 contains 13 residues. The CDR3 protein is CAISRTGQVEAFF. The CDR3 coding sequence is TGTGCCATCAGCCGAACGGGACAAGTTGAAGCTTTCTTT.

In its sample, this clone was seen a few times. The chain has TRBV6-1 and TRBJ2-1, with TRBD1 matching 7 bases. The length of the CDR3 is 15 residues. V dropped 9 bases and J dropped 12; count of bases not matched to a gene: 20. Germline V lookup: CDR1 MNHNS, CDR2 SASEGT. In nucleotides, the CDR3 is TGTGCCAGTGCAATCGGGGACAGAGGTGCTATAGGGCAGTTCTTC. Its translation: CASAIGDRGAIGQFF.

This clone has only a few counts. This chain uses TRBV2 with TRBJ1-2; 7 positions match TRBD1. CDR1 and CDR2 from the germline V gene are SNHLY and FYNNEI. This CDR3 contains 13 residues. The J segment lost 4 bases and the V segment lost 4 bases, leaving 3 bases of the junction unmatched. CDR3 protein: CASSVGQLYGYTF. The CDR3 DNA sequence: TGTGCCAGCAGTGTGGGACAGCTCTATGGCTACACCTTC.

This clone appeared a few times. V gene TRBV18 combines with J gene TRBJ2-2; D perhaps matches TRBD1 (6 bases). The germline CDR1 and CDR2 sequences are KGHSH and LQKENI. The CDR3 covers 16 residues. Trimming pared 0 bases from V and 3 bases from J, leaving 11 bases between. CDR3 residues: CASSPPNRVYTGELFF. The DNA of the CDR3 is TGTGCCAGCTCACCACCTAACAGGGTGTACACCGGGGAGCTGTTTTTT.

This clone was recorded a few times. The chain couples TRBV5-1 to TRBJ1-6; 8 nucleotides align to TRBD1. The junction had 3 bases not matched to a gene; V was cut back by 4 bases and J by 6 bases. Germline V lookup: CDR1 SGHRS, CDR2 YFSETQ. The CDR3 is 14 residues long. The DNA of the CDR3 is TGCGCCAGCAGCGGGGACAGGTTTAATTCACCCCTCCACTTT. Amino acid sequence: CASSGDRFNSPLHF. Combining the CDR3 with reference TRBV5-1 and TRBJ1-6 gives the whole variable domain KAGVTQTPRYLIKTRGQQVTLSCSPISGHRSVSWYQQTPGQGLQFLFEYFSETQRNKGNFPGRFSGRQFSNSRSEMNVSTLELGDSALYLCASSGDRFNSPLHFGNGTRLTVT.

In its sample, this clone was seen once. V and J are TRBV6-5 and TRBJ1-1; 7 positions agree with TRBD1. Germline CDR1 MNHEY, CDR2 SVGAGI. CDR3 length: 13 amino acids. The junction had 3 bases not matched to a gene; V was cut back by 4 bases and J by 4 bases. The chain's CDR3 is CASSLAGGTEAFF. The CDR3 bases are TGTGCCAGCAGTTTGGCAGGGGGCACTGAAGCTTTCTTT.

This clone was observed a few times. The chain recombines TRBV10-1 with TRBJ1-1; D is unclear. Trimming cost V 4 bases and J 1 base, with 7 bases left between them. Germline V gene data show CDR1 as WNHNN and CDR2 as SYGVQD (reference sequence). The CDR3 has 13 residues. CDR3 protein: CASSGPKNTEAFF. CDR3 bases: TGCGCCAGCAGTGGCCCTAAGAACACTGAAGCTTTCTTT.